Each of the 14 T cell receptor beta chains below was sequenced from the same sample in a study of regulatory T cells in long-lasting Graves disease. CDR3-region Arm-PCR and iRepertoire HTBI primers produced the TCR beta libraries. Each CDR3 protein gets one entry after TCRdb re-called the multiplex PCR reads with MiXCR. Among about 420,000 distinct CDR3 sequences, around 15% were seen once, and the ten largest hold 20% to 25%. As for time point: newly diagnosed GD, antithyroid drugs for less than 3 months. PBMC RNA served as the TCR library source. The data also belong to a second study, concerning T cells in Graves' hyperthyroidism and ophthalmopathy.

This sample comprised peripheral blood mononuclear cells (PBMCs), obtained at new diagnosis, from a patient treated with antithyroid drugs. Source of these receptors: a woman under 30 with Graves disease.

Only one count was recorded for this clonotype. The CDR3 DNA is TGTGCCTGGACGGGGCGTTCCTACAATGAGCAGTTCTTC. This codes for CAWTGRSYNEQFF. The chain combines TRBV30 with TRBJ2-1; D possibly uses TRBD1 or TRBD2 (5 bases each). The CDR3 consists of 13 residues. Trimming took off 4 bases at V and 1 base at J, with 8 bases between the two ends. Germline CDR1 is GTSNPN and CDR2 is SVGIG (reference sequence). The full variable domain, its missing parts supplied by reference TRBV30 and TRBJ2-1, is SQTIHQWPATLVQPVGSPLSLECTVEGTSNPNLYWYRQAAGRGLQLLFYSVGIGQISSEVPQNLSASRPQDRQFILSSKKLLLSDSGFYLCAWTGRSYNEQFFGPGTRLTVL.

This clonotype was found many times. V and J are TRBV28 and TRBJ2-5; 7 bases map to TRBD2. The CDR3 length is 14 residues. The V gene end was trimmed by 7 bases and the J gene end by 5 bases; junction bases not matched to a gene: 10. CDR1 and CDR2 (germline): MDHEN, SYDVKM. This CDR3 reads CASNKAGDGETQYF. The CDR3 region has the DNA TGTGCCAGCAACAAGGCGGGAGATGGGGAGACCCAGTACTTC.

A word on this clonotype: A clone one base away is much larger, so this may be a read error. This chain joins TRBV28 and TRBJ1-6; D gene ambiguous. V lost 2 bases to trimming and J lost 10 bases, with 6 bases between them. The CDR3 is 12 amino acids. Germline values: CDR1 MDHEN, CDR2 SYDVKM. The CDR3 is CASSLGQSPLHF. In DNA form, the CDR3 reads TGTGCCAGCAGTTTAGGGCAGTCACCCCTCCACTTT.

This chain joins TRBV7-3 and TRBJ1-1; D is possibly TRBD1 (6 bases). V gave up 9 bases and J gave up 5 bases, with 16 bases separating them. This CDR3 has 13 amino acids. Germline V gene lookup returns CDR1 SGHTA and CDR2 FQGTGA. CDR3 sequence: CASAQGGETEAFF. The CDR3 DNA sequence: TGTGCCAGTGCACAGGGAGGGGAGACTGAAGCTTTCTTT.

This clonotype was picked up many times. The chain couples TRBV28 to TRBJ2-1; possibly TRBD2 for D (6 bases). The germline V gene encodes CDR1 MDHEN and CDR2 SYDVKM. This CDR3 contains 15 residues. Deletions cut 3 bases from V and 0 bases from J, with 9 bases between. CDR3 nucleotide sequence: TGTGCCAGCAGTTTGGTCGGGAGCTCCTACAATGAGCAGTTCTTC. It codes for CASSLVGSSYNEQFF.

This clonotype was seen ten or more times. The chain employs TRBV20-1 and TRBJ2-7, with 12 bases lining up with TRBD2. Germline CDR1 DFQATT, CDR2 SNEGSKA (reference sequence). The CDR3 contains 15 residues. V was pared by 0 bases and J by 4 bases, with 4 bases of the junction left unmatched. Here the CDR3 reads CSARDGLAGGYEQYF. DNA for the CDR3: TGCAGTGCTAGAGATGGTCTAGCGGGAGGGTACGAGCAGTACTTC.

This clonotype has ten or more counts. The gene calls are TRBV20-1 and TRBJ2-7; 9 nucleotides line up with TRBD1. The CDR3 consists of 14 residues. The ends lost 6 bases at V and 3 bases at J; junction bases unmatched: 9. CDR1 and CDR2 from the germline V gene are DFQATT and SNEGSKA (reference sequence). The CDR3 bases are TGCAGTGCAATCCGGGACAGGGTACTCTACGAGCAGTACTTC. This sequence encodes CSAIRDRVLYEQYF.

The rearrangement uses TRBV15 and TRBJ1-2; 8 bases align to TRBD1. V lost 5 bases, J lost 4 bases, and 9 bases stayed unmatched. This CDR3 contains 15 residues. Germline values: CDR1 LNHNV, CDR2 YYDKDF (reference sequence). The CDR3 here is CATSGLQGGVYGYTF. The DNA of the CDR3 is TGTGCCACCAGCGGGTTACAGGGGGGCGTCTATGGCTACACCTTC.

The CDR3, as DNA: TGCAGCGTTTACCGCACTACGGACTCCACCGGGGAGCTGTTTTTT. Translating it yields CSVYRTTDSTGELFF. The V gene is TRBV29-1, the J gene TRBJ2-2; TRBD2 might be the D (5 bases). CDR1 SQVTM and CDR2 ANQGSEA come from the germline V gene. This CDR3 region has 15 residues. Trimming removed 5 bases at V and 4 bases at J, with 17 bases between.

This clonotype has more than one count but fewer than ten. The chain couples TRBV5-8 to TRBJ1-4, with D uncertain. The CDR3 consists of 19 residues. V gave up 1 base and J gave up 1 base, with 20 bases separating them. CDR1 is SGHTS, CDR2 YDEGEE, per germline. This chain's CDR3 is CASSLRRTPRVGTNEKLFF. DNA of the CDR3: TGTGCCAGCAGCTTGAGGAGGACCCCCCGGGTTGGAACTAATGAAAAACTGTTTTTT.

This clonotype was counted ten times or more. The genes are TRBV18 and TRBJ1-1; the D gene is possibly TRBD1 (6 bases). The CDR3 covers 14 residues. Trimming took off 2 bases at V and 4 bases at J, with 11 bases between the two ends. Looked up from germline, CDR1 is KGHSH and CDR2 is LQKENI. The CDR3, as DNA: TGTGCCAGCTCACCAGGACAGAGGGCCACTGAAGCTTTCTTT. It encodes CASSPGQRATEAFF.

In regard to this clonotype: A far larger clone is just one base off, so this is likely a read error. This chain joins TRBV7-2 and TRBJ2-5; no clear D. The length of the CDR3 is 13 residues. Germline assignment: CDR1 SGHTA and CDR2 FQGNSA. As DNA, the CDR3 is TGTGCCGGCAGCCACAGATACCAAGAGACCCAGTACTTC. This sequence encodes CAGSHRYQETQYF. Full variable domain (outside the CDR3, taken from reference TRBV7-2 and TRBJ2-5): GAGVSQSPSNKVTEKGKDVELRCDPISGHTALYWYRQSLGQGLEFLIYFQGNSAPDKSGLPSDRFSAERTGGSVSTLTIQRTQQEDSAVYLCAGSHRYQETQYFGPGTRLLVL.

This clonotype was detected many times. The chain employs TRBV5-1 and TRBJ2-7; 10 bases match TRBD2. The CDR3 length is 14 residues. Germline lookup yields CDR1 SGHRS and CDR2 YFSETQ. V shed 5 bases, J shed 3 bases, and the junction held 5 bases outside the gene matches. The CDR3 sequence: CASSPGTSVYEQYF. In nucleotides, the CDR3 is TGCGCCAGCAGTCCCGGGACTAGCGTCTACGAGCAGTACTTC.

There are many counts of this clonotype. The genes are TRBV5-1 and TRBJ2-7, with unresolved D. The ends were cut back, 5 bases at V and 2 bases at J, with 20 bases in the middle. Germline values: CDR1 SGHRS, CDR2 YFSETQ. This CDR3 has 16 amino acids. The CDR3 is CASSITEKGLPYEQYF. CDR3 DNA sequence: TGCGCCAGCAGTATAACGGAGAAAGGGTTGCCCTACGAGCAGTACTTC.